This TCR beta chain derives from a study of cytomegalovirus exposure and HLA in healthy donors (dated by TCRdb to the late 2010s). About the investigation overall: An earlier analysis of several hundred of the donors reported about 260 Gb of sequence data and 90 million to 120 million unique TCR beta sequences obtained from about 200 million T cells. Approximately 330 gigabases of sequencing data and around 85 million unique TCR sequences made up an early release that covered nearly 650 HLA-typed donors. Of the roughly 390 genotyped donors, 65% to 90% were placed in the genetic ancestry cluster associated with self-reported Caucasian donors. The study aimed to test whether signatures of past pathogen exposure could be identified by cataloging public T cell receptors. The T cell repertoires of around 670 subjects were profiled by immunosequencing and related to cytomegalovirus serostatus. Along with the approximately 670-subject first cohort, a separate validation cohort of over 90 different subjects was used. The study combined high-throughput TCR immunosequencing, statistical association of individual TCRs with disease status, and machine learning to predict cytomegalovirus infection status. To study patterns of TCR occurrence, a later analysis re-analyzed previously published TCR beta repertoires from around 700 donors and added high-resolution HLA genotyping. The later analysis used no new phenotypic data to find candidate immune exposures, relying instead on TCR beta sequences and their occurrence across donors. An earlier analysis of a few hundred of the donors applied high-throughput TCR beta sequencing to assess whether each TCR beta V gene segment acted as functional or pseudogenic. Donor age, sex, ethnicity and CMV serostatus were compiled alongside the repertoire data. A later genetic analysis took genome-wide SNP genotypes for about 55% of the roughly 700 donors and used that subset as a discovery cohort. All discovery cohort repertoires had been generated using a single sequencing platform. HLA typing covered class I and class II loci at four-digit resolution. The number of donors typed differed by locus, with 629-630 for A, B, C, DRB1 and DQB1, around 500 for DQA1, 600 to 610 for DPA1, and some 470 for DPB1. Roughly five DR-DQ haplotypes were handled as single units for association and clustering because linkage in the cohort was strong. Among 300 to 500 genotyped donors of the cohort, an average of around 220,000 unique TCR beta nucleotide sequences was sequenced per donor, of which about 18% were non-productive.

This clone was counted a single time. Its antigen is unknown. Qualities for individual bases were not recorded, and no much larger clone is one base off. From the cysteine through the phenylalanine, the CDR3 covers 14 amino acids. Just the 42-base CDR3 DNA is kept, in frame starting at base 1. In the germline V gene (reference sequence), CDR1 corresponds to MNHEY and CDR2 to SMNVEV. Trimming costs V 9 bases and J 2 bases, and their ends lie 16 bases apart. The library was built by means of the immunoSEQ multiplex PCR assay. The multiplex PCR relied on a mix of 60 forward primers for TCR Vbeta segments and 13 reverse primers for TCR Jbeta segments. The CDR3 region of rearranged TCR beta genes was amplified from genomic DNA by a multiplex PCR assay. The amplified TCR beta libraries were sequenced on the Illumina HiSeq System as 87-base-pair reads. From the authors' description of their analysis: A later analysis tallied around 87 million unique TCR beta chains across the roughly 610 repertoires, and some 12 million of those chains were shared by two or more donors. Raw reads were error-corrected and collapsed into unique sequences with a nearest-neighbor algorithm that merged closely related sequences to remove PCR and sequencing errors. To assign V, D and J gene segments, CDR3 sequences were aligned to IMGT reference sequences. For a sequence to be retained, at least a six-nucleotide match to both a V gene segment and a J gene segment was required. A rearrangement was called productive if the CDR3 had no stop codons and remained in frame with V and J, and every other rearrangement was called non-productive. CDR3 was defined by IMGT convention, running from the second conserved V-encoded cysteine to the conserved J-encoded phenylalanine. In an earlier analysis of more than 550 of the donors, sequences lacking an unambiguous match to a single V gene segment were excluded. An earlier analysis of some 500 of the donors classified V segments as functional when productive rearrangements were above 56.7% and as segregating when the standard deviation between donors was above 5%. A statistical classification framework was developed to diagnose cytomegalovirus status using the catalog of TCR beta chain sequences. In a later analysis, V and J genes were assigned by comparing TCR nucleotide sequences against IMGT/GENE-DB human TR gene sequences. Using the TCRdist pipeline, a later analysis assigned CDR3 sequences along with most-parsimonious VDJ recombination scenarios. In a later analysis, every TCR beta chain was defined by the combination of its CDR3 amino acid sequence and its V-gene family, and reads without a unique V-gene family were dropped. In a later analysis, around 650 highly shared, low-generation-probability nucleotide sequences were removed to address suspected cross-contamination and a sequencing artifact. A later analysis calculated a clonal expansion index for each public chain from normalized within-repertoire ranks of inferred template counts. In a later analysis, generation probabilities were computed with a VDJ recombination model fitted to out-of-frame rearrangements, and the resulting probabilities were checked against IGoR. A later analysis scored TCR-TCR, TCR-HLA and TCR-CMV co-occurrence with hypergeometric tests, applying a repertoire-size bias correction to TCR pairs. A later analysis estimated false discovery rates by permuting HLA or CMV assignments 20 times. In a later analysis, co-occurring TCRs were grouped using DBSCAN, and TCRdist sequence similarity was added for clustering within HLA-allele-positive subsets. Co-occurrence clustering excluded repertoires with fewer than 30,000 or more than 120,000 public chains, plus five with anomalous nucleotide sharing. This is the immuneACCESS table as TCRdb keeps it, with only in-frame sequences that have V and J called. A part of the clones is gone; compared with another copy, unresolved V genes explain less than half, and the rest is unexplained. V, J and clone size were drawn from that table, and D and trimming were deduced from the DNA. Within this sample are under 130,000 clones, with more than 60% of them counted one time only. The ten largest make up about 8.6% of the sample.

The cohort comprised approximately 700 healthy bone marrow donors. At the time of sampling, every cohort member was nominally healthy, though immune exposures that went unrecorded were likely present. The donor tested CMV seropositive and was one of the 289 seropositive cohort members. Every donor gave a peripheral blood sample, and the peripheral blood mononuclear cells from that sample were used for TCR beta sequencing. The Qiagen DNeasy Blood Extraction Kit was used to extract genomic DNA from the blood cell samples. The study at large found these results: It was suggested by the authors that the approach could potentially be generalized to other disease states and immunological phenotypes. According to a later analysis, most CMV-associated TCR beta chains appeared to be HLA-restricted, and the HLA associations seemed to be driven largely by CMV exposure. This cohort had only TCR beta chains sequenced, and the lack of alpha or paired-chain data limited which features could be detected. Across donors, most TCR sequences were observed very rarely, whereas some public TCRs were present in many individuals. When HLA alleles, especially DR and DQ, strongly co-occurred, attributing TCR associations to individual alleles was difficult. A later genetic analysis reported fewer N-insertions in productive TCRs among donors in an Asian-associated ancestry cluster than the roughly 700-donor mean. Compared with equally common non-associated chains, HLA-associated TCR beta chains in a later analysis were more clonally expanded and had lower generation probabilities. The study listed 150 to 200 TCR beta chains as associated with cytomegalovirus. Some IMGT-functional V segments, including TRBV6-2 and TRBV6-3, could not be told apart with the 87-base-pair reads, so those segments were excluded. The classifier was reported to diagnose cytomegalovirus status with high specificity and sensitivity in both the original cohort and the validation cohort. Linkage disequilibrium might explain the correlated functional status among segregating V segments, but an unknown experimental factor could not be ruled out. Presence/absence analyses assumed roughly uniform sequencing depth across donors, an assumption that may not hold. CMV serostatus was the only immune exposure information available for the cohort. In a later analysis, 16,951 TCR beta sequences were associated with specific HLA alleles at a false discovery rate of 0.05. Broadly in line with IMGT annotations, most TCR beta V segments showed up in productive rearrangements about 87% or about 30% of the time in an earlier analysis of some 590 of the donors. A further reported finding was that TCR beta sequences accurately predicted the HLA-A and HLA-B alleles for most subjects in the first cohort. Several of the top co-occurrence clusters appeared to be linked to parvovirus B19, influenza, CMV and Epstein-Barr virus, according to a later analysis. A later genetic analysis associated a missense DCLRE1C variant with V-gene and J-gene trimming of TCR beta chains, and an independent cohort replicated the association. Because HLA typing was missing for some donors at each locus, association tests included only the typed subset. A later analysis found that TCR association rates varied across HLA loci, with DRB1 alleles showing the most associated TCRs and HLA-C alleles the fewest. A cluster of highly shared sequence variants was judged likely to be a technical artifact of the sequencing pipeline. A few of the identified cytomegalovirus-associated TCR beta chains were confirmed in vitro to be specific for cytomegalovirus antigens. Because counts were too low, roughly 16 rarely observed V segments, including chromosome 9 orphons, were left out of the earlier analysis of 500 to 750 of the donors.

Input material: PBMCs. The TCR was taken from a woman in her 40s in good health and CMV-seropositive. The rearranged segments are TRBV27 and TRBJ1-2, and TRBD1 may be the D gene, going by 6 matching bases. The CDR3 region reads CASALDRFNYGYTF. The nucleotide sequence reads as follows: TGTGCCAGTGCTTTAGACAGGTTCAACTATGGCTACACCTTC.